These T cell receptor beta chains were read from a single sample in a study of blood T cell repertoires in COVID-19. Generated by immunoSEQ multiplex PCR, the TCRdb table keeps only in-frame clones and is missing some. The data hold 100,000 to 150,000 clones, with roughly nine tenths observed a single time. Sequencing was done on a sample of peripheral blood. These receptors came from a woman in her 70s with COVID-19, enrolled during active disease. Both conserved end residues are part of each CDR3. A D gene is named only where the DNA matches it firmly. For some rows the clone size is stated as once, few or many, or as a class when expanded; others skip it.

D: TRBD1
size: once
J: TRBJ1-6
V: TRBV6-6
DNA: TGTGCCAGCAGTTACTCACCAGGGGGTAGGTCACCCCTCCACTTT
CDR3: CASSYSPGGRSPLHF

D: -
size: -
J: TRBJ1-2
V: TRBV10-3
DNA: TGTGCCATCAGTGACCTATCCTATGGCTACACCTTC
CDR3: CAISDLSYGYTF

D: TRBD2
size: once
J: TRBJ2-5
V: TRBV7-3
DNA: TGTGCCAGCAGCTTAAGGGGGGGTGAGACCCAGTACTTC
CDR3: CASSLRGGETQYF

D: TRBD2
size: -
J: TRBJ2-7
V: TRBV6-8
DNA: TGTGCCAGCAGTGTATCGCGGGGGAGCAGCTCCTACGAGCAGTACTTC
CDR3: CASSVSRGSSSYEQYF

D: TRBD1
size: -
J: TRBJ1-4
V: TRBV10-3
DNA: TGTGCCATCAGGGCCGGGACAGGAGAAGAAAAACTGTTTTTT
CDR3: CAIRAGTGEEKLFF

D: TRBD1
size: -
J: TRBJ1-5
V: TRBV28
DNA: TGTGCCAGCACCATAGACAGGGATCAGCCCCAGCATTTT
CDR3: CASTIDRDQPQHF

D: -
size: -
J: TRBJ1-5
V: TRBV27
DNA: TGTGCCAGCAGCCCGCAGGGCTCCAATCAGCCCCAGCATTTT
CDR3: CASSPQGSNQPQHF

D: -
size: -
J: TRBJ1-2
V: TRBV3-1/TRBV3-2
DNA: TGTGCCAGCAGCCCCCCTGGCACAGTTAACTATGGCTACACCTTC
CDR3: CASSPPGTVNYGYTF

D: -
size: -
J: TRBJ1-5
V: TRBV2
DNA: TGTGCCAGCTCCCGGTTGCATTTTAGCAATCAGCCCCAGCATTTT
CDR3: CASSRLHFSNQPQHF

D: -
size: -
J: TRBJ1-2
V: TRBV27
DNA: TGTGCCAGCAGGAACAGATTTAACTATGGCTACACCTTC
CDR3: CASRNRFNYGYTF

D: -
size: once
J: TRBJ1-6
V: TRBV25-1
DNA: TGTGCCAGCAGTCCTTTGTCTCGGAATTCACCCCTCCACTTT
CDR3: CASSPLSRNSPLHF

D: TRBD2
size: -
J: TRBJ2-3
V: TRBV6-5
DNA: TGTGCCAGCTCCGCTAGCGGGGCTATTACAGATACGCAGTATTTT
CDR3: CASSASGAITDTQYF

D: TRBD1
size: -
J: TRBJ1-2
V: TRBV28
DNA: TGTGCCAGCAGGGCCGGGACAGGGTACACCTTC
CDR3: CASRAGTGYTF

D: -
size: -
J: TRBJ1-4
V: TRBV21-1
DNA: TGTGCCAGCAGCGCAGCGGGGAGTGCAACTAATGAAAAACTGTTTTTT
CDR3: CASSAAGSATNEKLFF

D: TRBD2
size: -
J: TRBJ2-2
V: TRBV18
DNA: TGTGCCAGCTCACCACGTCTAATTGGCGGGGGTATTACCGGGGAGCTGTTTTTT
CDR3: CASSPRLIGGGITGELFF

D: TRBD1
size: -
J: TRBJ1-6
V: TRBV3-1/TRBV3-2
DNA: TGTGCCAGCAGCCGGGGACAGGATAATTCACCCCTCCACTTT
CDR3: CASSRGQDNSPLHF

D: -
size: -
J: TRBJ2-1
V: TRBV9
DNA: TGTGCCAGCAGCGCGATTCAGCCTACGGGTGAGCAGTTCTTC
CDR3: CASSAIQPTGEQFF

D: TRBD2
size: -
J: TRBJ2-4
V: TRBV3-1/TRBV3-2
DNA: TGTGCCAGCAGCCTGACTAGCGGGGGGTCAAACATTCAGTACTTC
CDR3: CASSLTSGGSNIQYF

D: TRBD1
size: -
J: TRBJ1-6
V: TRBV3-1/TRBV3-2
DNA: TGTGCCAGCAGCCAAGAAATCGGGGGACAGGGAAATTCACCCCTCCACTTT
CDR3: CASSQEIGGQGNSPLHF

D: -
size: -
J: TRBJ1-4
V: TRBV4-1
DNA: TGCGCCAGCAGCCAACGCAGGGAAAAACTGTTTTTT
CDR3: CASSQRREKLFF

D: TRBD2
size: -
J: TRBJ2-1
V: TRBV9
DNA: TGTGCCAGCAGCGCCGTTCGGCTAGCGGGAGACAATGAGCAGTTCTTC
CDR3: CASSAVRLAGDNEQFF

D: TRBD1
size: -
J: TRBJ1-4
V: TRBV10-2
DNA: TGCGCCAGCAAAGGACAGGGCGCAACTAATGAAAAACTGTTTTTT
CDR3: CASKGQGATNEKLFF

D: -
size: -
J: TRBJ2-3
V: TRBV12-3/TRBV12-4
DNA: TGTGCCAGCAGCCCCCTCCCAGATACGCAGTATTTT
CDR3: CASSPLPDTQYF

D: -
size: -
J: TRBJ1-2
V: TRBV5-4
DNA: TGTGCCAGCAGCCAGGGCCTTAACTATGGCTACACCTTC
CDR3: CASSQGLNYGYTF

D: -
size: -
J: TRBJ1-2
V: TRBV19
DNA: TGTGCCAGTAGTATAGGCGACGCGAGGGTCTATGGCTACACCTTC
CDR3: CASSIGDARVYGYTF

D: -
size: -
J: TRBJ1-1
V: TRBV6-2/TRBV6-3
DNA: TGTGCCAGCAGTCCCCGAAACAGGAACACTGAAGCTTTCTTT
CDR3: CASSPRNRNTEAFF

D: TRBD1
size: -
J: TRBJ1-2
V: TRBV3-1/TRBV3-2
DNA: TGTGCCAGCAGCCAAGTCCCGGGACAGCTCGGTGGCTACACCTTC
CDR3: CASSQVPGQLGGYTF

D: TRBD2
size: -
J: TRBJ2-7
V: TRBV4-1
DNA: TGCGCCAGCAGCCACCCGGGACTAGCGGAGACAGGCTACGAGCAGTACTTC
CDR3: CASSHPGLAETGYEQYF

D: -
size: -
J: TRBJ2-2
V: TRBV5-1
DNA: TGCGCCAGCAGCCCGGCGGGCGTTGGCACCGGGGAGCTGTTTTTT
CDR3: CASSPAGVGTGELFF

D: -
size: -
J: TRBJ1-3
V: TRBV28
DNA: TGTGCCAGCAGTGAAAACGGGACTCTAGGAAACACCATATATTTT
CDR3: CASSENGTLGNTIYF

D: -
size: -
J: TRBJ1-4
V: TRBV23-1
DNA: TGCGCCAGCAGTCACCTTAATAATGAAAAACTGTTTTTT
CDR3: CASSHLNNEKLFF

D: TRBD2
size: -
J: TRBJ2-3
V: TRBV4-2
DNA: TGTGCCAGCAGCCAAACTAGCGGGGGGGCCGGGACAGATACGCAGTATTTT
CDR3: CASSQTSGGAGTDTQYF